This T cell receptor beta chain was retrieved from a study of shared clonotypes between healthy human individuals. Study results and limitations: When compared with the clonotypes that were shared by all four sorted-subset donors, the non-shared clonotypes turned out to have lower generation probabilities.

Remarks on this clone: The antigen is undetermined.

The CDR3 has 14 amino acids. The germline V gene has CDR1 SGHTS and CDR2 YDEGEE. The V gene lost 0 bases and the J gene lost 7 bases, with 11 bases spanning the gap. Produced via immunoSEQ multiplex PCR; TCRdb's table is partial and in-frame only. The data show fewer than 1.8 million clones, 98% seen once. The sequence was obtained from a man aged 30 to 45 in good health. Material: naive CD4+ T cells sorted from blood. Subset in this sample: CD45RA+ positively selected. V usage is TRBV5-8 and J usage is TRBJ1-5; D is undetermined. Here the CDR3 DNA reads TGTGCCAGCAGCTTGGCCAGTAGTGGACAGCCCCAGCATTTT. Protein: CASSLASSGQPQHF.